One and the same sample provided the 27 T cell receptor beta chains below, sequenced in a study of blood T cell repertoires in COVID-19. Measured with immunoSEQ multiplex PCR; TCRdb has only the in-frame clones, and not every one. The table lists 100,000 to 130,000 clones, just over 70% of them singletons, with 1.5% to 2% in the top ten. The sequenced sample was peripheral blood. The receptors were gathered from a middle-aged woman with acute or convalescent COVID-19.

The V gene is TRBV19, the J gene TRBJ1-2, with D maybe TRBD1 (6 bases). V lost 8 bases and J 8 bases, leaving 15 bases between the germline ends. This CDR3 contains 12 residues. Germline V gives CDR1 LNHDA, CDR2 SQIVND (reference sequence). DNA of the CDR3: TGTGCCAGTGCCCTCCGAGACAGGGGCTACACCTTC. It encodes CASALRDRGYTF.

The genes are TRBV19 and TRBJ1-4; D ambiguous. CDR1 is LNHDA, CDR2 SQIVND, per germline (reference sequence). The V end lost 5 bases, the J end lost 2 bases, and 15 bases lay between the germline ends. This CDR3 has 16 amino acids. CDR3 nucleotides: TGTGCCAGTAGTTCTGGAGGAAGTACGACTAATGAAAAACTGTTTTTT. Protein: CASSSGGSTTNEKLFF.

The rearrangement links TRBV30 to TRBJ1-1, with TRBD1 matching 7 bases. The CDR3 is made up of 13 amino acids. With V trimmed by 8 bases and J by 1 base, 7 bases remained unmatched. Germline V gene data show CDR1 as GTSNPN and CDR2 as SVGIG (reference sequence). The CDR3 loop reads CAGRGQPNTEAFF. DNA for the CDR3: TGTGCCGGAAGGGGACAGCCGAACACTGAAGCTTTCTTT.

The genes are TRBV9 and TRBJ1-1, with D possibly being TRBD1 (6 bases). The CDR3 totals 13 residues. Trimming stripped 4 bases from V and 4 bases from J, with 11 bases between. Germline CDR1 is SGDLS and CDR2 is YYNGEE. This CDR3 is CASSPDSFTEAFF. DNA of the CDR3: TGTGCCAGCAGCCCGGACAGTTTCACTGAAGCTTTCTTT.

The J gene is TRBJ2-5, the V gene TRBV19; perhaps TRBD1 as D (5 bases). Germline V gives CDR1 LNHDA, CDR2 SQIVND (reference sequence). The CDR3 loop spans 17 amino acids. V lost 4 bases to trimming and J lost 0 bases, with 18 bases between them. The CDR3 protein is CASSTGQGAVNQETQYF. CDR3 DNA sequence: TGTGCCAGTAGTACTGGTCAGGGTGCCGTAAACCAAGAGACCCAGTACTTC.

The chain recombines TRBV7-2 with TRBJ2-2, with 9 bases identical to TRBD1. With 5 bases clipped from V and 6 bases from J, the junction kept 10 bases outside the gene matches. This CDR3 is 16 amino acids long. Germline CDR1 is SGHTA and CDR2 is FQGNSA. CDR3 coding DNA: TGTGCCAGCAGCCCCTGGGACAGGGCTGAAGCCGGGGAGCTGTTTTTT. Protein: CASSPWDRAEAGELFF.

The genes are TRBV5-1 and TRBJ2-1; 8 bases are a match to TRBD2. Germline CDR1 SGHRS, CDR2 YFSETQ. CDR3 length: 15 amino acids. Trimming cost V 2 bases and J 8 bases; bases outside gene matches: 9. The CDR3 here is CASSLPSGGTDEQFF. In nucleotides, the CDR3 is TGCGCCAGCAGCTTACCAAGCGGGGGTACCGATGAGCAGTTCTTC.

This clone has just one count. The rearrangement joins TRBV7-2 to TRBJ1-6, with no clear D. Trimming stripped 1 base from V and 6 bases from J, with 10 bases between. The CDR3 is 15 amino acids. Germline V CDR1 and CDR2: SGHTA, FQGNSA. CDR3: CASSLGANSNSPLHF. Here the CDR3 DNA reads TGTGCCAGCAGCTTAGGGGCAAACAGTAATTCACCCCTCCACTTT. The whole variable domain, filled in from reference TRBV7-2 and TRBJ1-6, reads GAGVSQSPSNKVTEKGKDVELRCDPISGHTALYWYRQSLGQGLEFLIYFQGNSAPDKSGLPSDRFSAERTGGSVSTLTIQRTQQEDSAVYLCASSLGANSNSPLHFGNGTRLTVT.

This clone has just a few counts. The genes are TRBV5-5 and TRBJ2-5; 7 positions agree with TRBD1. V shed 2 bases and J 1 base; nucleotides not matched to a gene: 5. The germline CDR1 and CDR2 sequences are SGHKS and YYEKEE (reference sequence). The CDR3 spans 15 residues. For the CDR3, the DNA is TGTGCCAGCAGCTTCGGGGACAGACCCCAAGAGACCCAGTACTTC. Protein product: CASSFGDRPQETQYF.

This clone was seen a few times. The V gene is TRBV7-3, the J gene TRBJ1-1; 9 bases align to TRBD1. Germline V lookup: CDR1 SGHTA, CDR2 FQGTGA. This CDR3 spans 14 amino acids. V lost 5 bases, J lost 5 bases, and 6 bases stayed unmatched. In DNA form, the CDR3 reads TGTGCCAGCAGCCTCACAGGGGGCGGGACTGAAGCTTTCTTT. Translation gives CASSLTGGGTEAFF.

This sequence joins TRBV19 and TRBJ1-2; the D gene is possibly TRBD1 (6 bases). The CDR3 length is 13 residues. V was cut by 7 bases and J by 5 bases, with 14 bases left in between. In germline, CDR1 is LNHDA, CDR2 SQIVND (reference sequence). The CDR3 region is CASKGAGEYGYTF. DNA for the CDR3: TGTGCCAGTAAAGGGGCAGGGGAATATGGCTACACCTTC. Together with reference TRBV19 and TRBJ1-2, the CDR3 gives the full variable domain: DGGITQSPKYLFRKEGQNVTLSCEQNLNHDAMYWYRQDPGQGLRLIYYSQIVNDFQKGDIAEGYSVSREKKESFPLTVTSAQKNPTAFYLCASKGAGEYGYTFGSGTRLTVV.

This clone was seen a handful of times. This chain links TRBV28 with TRBJ1-5; 10 nucleotides align to TRBD1. Germline loops: CDR1 MDHEN, CDR2 SYDVKM. The CDR3 is made up of 15 amino acids. J was trimmed by 5 bases and V by 6 bases; bases with no gene match: 7. In DNA, the CDR3 is TGTGCCAGCAGCACCCCCGGGACAGGGGATCAGCCCCAGCATTTT. Its protein is CASSTPGTGDQPQHF.

This chain uses TRBV7-2 with TRBJ2-5; possible D gene TRBD2, 5 bases. From germline, CDR1 is SGHTA and CDR2 FQGNSA. CDR3 size: 15 residues. V lost 1 base, J lost 5 bases, and 14 bases lay in between. This chain's CDR3 is CASSLDVARGETQYF. The CDR3 DNA follows: TGTGCCAGCAGCTTAGATGTAGCTAGAGGGGAGACCCAGTACTTC.

This chain connects TRBV7-2 to TRBJ2-1; D is uncertain. This CDR3 comprises 16 residues. Germline values: CDR1 SGHTA, CDR2 FQGNSA. Between the trimmed V and J ends, which lost 6 bases and 0 bases, there was a span of 15 bases. The CDR3 sequence: CASSLTALGSYNEQFF. Written as DNA, the CDR3 is TGTGCCAGCAGTCTTACCGCCCTAGGCTCCTACAATGAGCAGTTCTTC.

The gene calls are TRBV6-4 and TRBJ1-6, with D uncertain. With 6 bases removed from V and 1 base from J, the gap between germline ends came to 4 bases. Per germline, CDR1 MRHNA and CDR2 SNTAGT. This CDR3 is built from 13 residues. The DNA for the CDR3 is TGTGCCAGCAGCCTATCCTATAATTCACCCCTCCACTTT. Protein product: CASSLSYNSPLHF.

V usage is TRBV18 and J usage is TRBJ1-1; tentative D call: TRBD1 (6 bases). From germline, CDR1 is KGHSH and CDR2 LQKENI. The CDR3 is 14 amino acids. V was cut by 6 bases and J by 2 bases, with 13 bases left in between. The CDR3 DNA is TGTGCCAGCTCCCCGGCACAGGGTAACACTGAAGCTTTCTTT. Its protein is CASSPAQGNTEAFF.

In the case of this clone: Other nucleotide sequences in the sample specify the same CDR3. This chain connects TRBV6-5 to TRBJ2-3; no clear D. CDR3 length: 14 amino acids. V was cut by 0 bases and J by 1 base, with 5 bases left in between. Germline V gene data show CDR1 as MNHEY and CDR2 as SVGAGI. Written as DNA, the CDR3 is TGTGCCAGCAGTTACTCGACTGGCACAGATACGCAGTATTTT. Amino acid sequence: CASSYSTGTDTQYF.

The chain carries TRBV6-6 and TRBJ1-2, with D possibly matching TRBD1 (6 bases). V shed 2 bases and J shed 1 base, with 11 bases lying between them. The germline V gene has CDR1 MNHNY and CDR2 SVGAGI (reference sequence). The CDR3 is made up of 15 amino acids. CDR3 residues: CASSYGDKVNYGYTF. CDR3 in DNA: TGTGCCAGCAGTTACGGGGACAAAGTTAACTATGGCTACACCTTC.

The J gene is TRBJ2-3, the V gene TRBV19, with D tentatively TRBD2 (6 bases). CDR1 is LNHDA and CDR2 is SQIVND in the germline V gene (reference sequence). V lost 11 bases and J lost 1, with 19 bases in between. CDR3 length equals 15 residues. The CDR3 nucleotides are TGTGCCTCCTCACCCCCGGGGGTGGGCACAGATACGCAGTATTTT. It encodes CASSPPGVGTDTQYF.

V usage is TRBV3-1 (or the pseudogene TRBV3-2) and J usage is TRBJ2-5; TRBD2 matches 9 bases. Trimming took 7 bases from V and 1 from J; bases not matched to a gene: 7. The CDR3 has 15 amino acids. CDR1 and CDR2 (germline): LGHDT, YNNKEL (reference sequence). The CDR3: CASTLLSGGQETQYF. The CDR3 DNA follows: TGTGCCAGCACCCTTCTTAGCGGGGGCCAAGAGACCCAGTACTTC.

This clone has just a few counts. The chain is built from TRBV6-6 and TRBJ2-1, with D perhaps TRBD2 (6 bases). Germline V gene lookup returns CDR1 MNHNY and CDR2 SVGAGI (reference sequence). Trimming cost V 5 bases and J 15 bases, with 14 bases left between them. The CDR3 consists of 11 residues. CDR3 nucleotides: TGTGCCAGCAGTCCCGGACTAACTCTGTTCTTC. Its protein is CASSPGLTLFF.

The chain recombines TRBV11-2 with TRBJ2-7; 9 bases map to TRBD1. V trimming: 0 bases; J trimming: 2 bases; junction bases outside the gene matches: 11. Germline CDR1 SGHAT, CDR2 FQNNGV. CDR3 length equals 18 residues. CDR3 in DNA: TGTGCCAGCAGCTTAGATTTTTCCGGGACAGGGAACGCCTACGAGCAGTACTTC. Its protein product is CASSLDFSGTGNAYEQYF.

The rearrangement joins TRBV24-1 to TRBJ1-2, with D perhaps matching TRBD1 (5 bases). The germline CDR1 and CDR2 sequences are KGHDR and SFDVKD. Trimming took off 3 bases at V and 5 bases at J, with 12 bases between the two ends. This CDR3 region has 14 residues. The CDR3 bases are TGTGCCACCAGTGATCCCTCCGGGGGTTATGGCTACACCTTC. Translation gives CATSDPSGGYGYTF.

This clone was seen only once. This chain connects TRBV6-1 to TRBJ2-7; TRBD1 might be the D (5 bases). Trimming removed 3 bases from V and 2 bases from J, with 14 bases in between. Germline lookup yields CDR1 MNHNS and CDR2 SASEGT. The CDR3 is made up of 15 amino acids. Here the CDR3 reads CASSDLRQGAYEQYF. CDR3 nucleotide sequence: TGTGCCAGCAGTGATCTTAGGCAGGGTGCCTACGAGCAGTACTTC.

This clone was detected a few times. The chain joins TRBV5-1 to TRBJ1-2; 7 bases are a match to TRBD1. V shed 5 bases and J 2 bases; nucleotides not matched to a gene: 3. Per the germline V gene, CDR1 is SGHRS and CDR2 is YFSETQ. CDR3 length: 13 amino acids. The CDR3 coding sequence is TGCGCCAGCAGTCCGACAGGGAACTATGGCTACACCTTC. It translates to CASSPTGNYGYTF.

The chain couples TRBV24-1 to TRBJ2-3; 11 bases match TRBD2. The V gene end was trimmed by 6 bases and the J gene end by 5 bases; junction bases not matched to a gene: 9. Germline CDR1 reads KGHDR; CDR2 reads SFDVKD. The CDR3 loop spans 16 amino acids. The CDR3 nucleotides are TGTGCCACCAGTCATACGCTAGCGGGGGGCCTAGATACGCAGTATTTT. This codes for CATSHTLAGGLDTQYF.

The rearrangement joins TRBV6-1 to TRBJ1-1; TRBD1 matches at 8 bases. CDR1 is MNHNS and CDR2 is SASEGT in the germline V gene. Germline trimming cut 2 bases from V and 5 bases from J; bases unmatched to any gene: 7. The CDR3 is 15 residues long. The DNA for the CDR3 is TGTGCCAGCAGTGAACCAGGACAGGGACCGACTGAAGCTTTCTTT. Protein sequence: CASSEPGQGPTEAFF.